These T cell receptor beta chains were read from a single sample in a study of CD8 T cells in ankylosing spondylitis. TCRdb fed the 5' RACE reads into MiXCR, producing one record per CDR3 protein. The sample lists over 30,000 distinct CDR3 sequences, roughly 13% occurring once. The sample was synovial fluid, either unsorted or a sorted T cell fraction (not recorded which). These TCRs come from a male donor with ankylosing spondylitis. Each CDR3 is given with its conserved first and last residue. D genes are given only for firm matches. Size tells how often a clone was seen (once, few, many) or the class of an expanded clone, and some rows leave it out.

clone_size	j_call	cdr3_length	d_call	v_call	cdr3_aa	cdr3_nt
many	TRBJ1-5	15	NA	TRBV12-3/TRBV12-4	CASSLEVGGYQPQHF	TGTGCCAGCAGTTTGGAAGTCGGGGGCTATCAGCCCCAGCATTTT
many	TRBJ1-1	14	NA	TRBV5-6	CASSLWGGNTEAFF	TGTGCCAGCAGCTTGTGGGGAGGGAACACTGAAGCTTTCTTT
many	TRBJ2-7	11	NA	TRBV28	CASSPAYEQYF	TGTGCCAGCAGCCCCGCGTACGAGCAGTACTTC
few	TRBJ1-2	15	TRBD1	TRBV12-3/TRBV12-4	CASSLGPQGHYGYTF	TGTGCCAGCAGTTTAGGCCCACAGGGGCACTATGGCTACACCTTC
once	TRBJ2-1	16	TRBD2	TRBV20-1	CSARDGLAGLYNEQFF	TGCAGTGCTAGAGACGGACTAGCGGGACTGTACAATGAGCAGTTCTTC
NA	TRBJ2-7	14	TRBD2	TRBV12-3/TRBV12-4	CASSFIGTSGEQYF	TGTGCCAGCAGTTTCATCGGGACTAGCGGTGAGCAGTACTTC
NA	TRBJ1-4	16	NA	TRBV4-3	CASSQRLGVTNEKLFF	TGCGCCAGCAGCCAACGGTTGGGTGTGACTAATGAAAAACTGTTTTTT
many	TRBJ2-7	15	TRBD2	TRBV7-9	CASSHLAGGIYEQYF	TGTGCCAGCAGCCACCTAGCGGGGGGGATCTACGAGCAGTACTTC
few	TRBJ1-1	11	NA	TRBV20-1	CSALTEPEAFF	TGCAGTGCGTTGACAGAGCCTGAAGCTTTCTTT
few	TRBJ2-3	15	TRBD2	TRBV15	CATRGLAGDIDTQYF	TGTGCCACCAGGGGACTAGCGGGGGACATAGATACGCAGTATTTT
NA	TRBJ2-6	15	NA	TRBV24-1	CATSDILSGANVLTF	TGTGCCACCAGTGATATCCTATCTGGGGCCAACGTCCTGACTTTC
few	TRBJ2-6	18	TRBD2	TRBV27	CASSLLAGAVSGANVLTF	TGTGCCAGCAGTTTACTAGCGGGAGCCGTCTCTGGGGCCAACGTCCTGACTTTC
NA	TRBJ2-2	14	TRBD2	TRBV27	CASSRGGDTGELFF	TGTGCCAGCAGCCGGGGGGGGGACACCGGGGAGCTGTTTTTT
NA	TRBJ2-7	15	TRBD1	TRBV29-1	CSVDNVAGGSYEQYF	TGCAGCGTTGACAACGTGGCAGGGGGTTCCTACGAGCAGTACTTC
few	TRBJ2-1	16	TRBD1	TRBV28	CASRKQGVEGYNEQFF	TGTGCCAGCAGGAAACAGGGGGTAGAGGGCTACAATGAGCAGTTCTTC
NA	TRBJ2-6	17	TRBD1	TRBV6-1	CASTHPGQPSGANVLTF	TGTGCCAGCACCCATCCGGGACAGCCCTCTGGGGCCAACGTCCTGACTTTC
many	TRBJ2-2	13	NA	TRBV6-2/TRBV6-3	CASTQEDTGELFF	TGTGCCAGCACACAAGAAGACACCGGGGAGCTGTTTTTT
NA	TRBJ2-1	16	NA	TRBV2	CASRRRVLGGRNEQFF	TGTGCCAGCAGAAGGAGAGTCTTAGGTGGTCGCAATGAGCAGTTCTTC
few	TRBJ1-1	16	NA	TRBV4-3	CASSQDGRGVHTEAFF	TGCGCCAGCAGCCAAGACGGTAGGGGAGTGCACACTGAAGCTTTCTTT
NA	TRBJ2-1	16	NA	TRBV4-2	CASSQDEGGPHNEQFF	TGTGCCAGCAGCCAAGATGAGGGAGGTCCGCACAATGAGCAGTTCTTC
few	TRBJ2-2	17	NA	TRBV7-2	CASSPARLRANTGELFF	TGTGCCAGCAGTCCTGCCAGACTTAGGGCGAACACCGGGGAGCTGTTTTTT
NA	TRBJ2-1	15	NA	TRBV20-1	CSAVTGDPAYNEQFF	TGCAGTGCTGTTACGGGAGATCCCGCCTACAATGAGCAGTTCTTC
many	TRBJ1-1	15	NA	TRBV6-4	CASSDSGIEGTEAFF	TGTGCCAGCAGTGACTCAGGGATCGAAGGAACTGAAGCTTTCTTT
few	TRBJ2-7	15	NA	TRBV5-1	CASSLRGGQITEQYF	TGCGCCAGCAGCTTGAGGGGGGGACAGATCACGGAGCAGTACTTC
many	TRBJ1-4	15	TRBD1	TRBV7-9	CASRLTGGLNEKLFF	TGTGCCAGCAGATTGACAGGGGGCCTTAATGAAAAACTGTTTTTT
few	TRBJ2-1	17	TRBD2	TRBV27	CATRTVVGAGSLDEQFF	TGTGCCACCCGGACGGTGGTGGGAGCGGGGTCCTTGGATGAGCAGTTCTTC
few	TRBJ2-7	13	NA	TRBV12-3/TRBV12-4	CASSYAFPYEQYF	TGTGCCAGCAGTTACGCCTTTCCCTACGAGCAGTACTTC
few	TRBJ2-3	14	NA	TRBV24-1	CATSDTLLGDTQYF	TGTGCCACCAGTGATACCCTTTTGGGGGATACGCAGTATTTT
few	TRBJ2-1	14	TRBD2	TRBV20-1	CSASGERESVEQFF	TGCAGTGCTAGCGGAGAGCGGGAGAGCGTAGAGCAGTTCTTC
many	TRBJ2-5	13	NA	TRBV7-7	CASSQIGVETQYF	TGTGCTAGCAGCCAAATTGGGGTGGAGACCCAGTACTTC